Following are 14 T cell receptor beta chains from one sample sequenced in a study of human T cells and chemical hapten exposure. As to time point: patch test 1, 2 weeks after DPC sensitization. Treatment described: therapeutic diphenylcyclopropenone sensitization with weekly scalp DPC. TCRdb re-analysed the RACE reads in MiXCR, keeping a single row per CDR3 protein. Counted here are 80,000 or so distinct CDR3 sequences, roughly a tenth occurring once; the ten biggest clones make up about 4.2%. Sequenced here: whole blood, sampled in connection with sensitization to the hapten diphenylcyclopropenone (DPC). The receptor source for this set is a woman in her fifties or sixties with alopecia areata. Some clones in this sample may be carry-over from other donors' samples.

The DNA of the CDR3 is TGTGCCAGCACAGGGGACTACGAGCAGTACTTC. It translates to CASTGDYEQYF. This chain connects TRBV28 to TRBJ2-7; tentatively, D is TRBD1 (6 bases). Trimming pared 7 bases from V and 3 bases from J, leaving 7 bases between. Per the germline V gene, CDR1 is MDHEN and CDR2 is SYDVKM. There are 11 residues in the CDR3.

This clonotype has at least ten counts. The chain links TRBV7-2 to TRBJ2-5, with 14 bases fitting TRBD2. Germline lookup yields CDR1 SGHTA and CDR2 FQGNSA. The CDR3 length is 15 residues. The J segment lost 4 bases and the V segment lost 5 bases, leaving 3 bases of the junction unmatched. The CDR3 DNA follows: TGTGCCAGCAGCATGGGACTAGCGGGGGCAGAGACCCAGTACTTC. This sequence encodes CASSMGLAGAETQYF.

In this sample, this clonotype turned up many times. V usage is TRBV5-8 and J usage is TRBJ1-5, with D unresolved. CDR3 length: 14 residues. Trimming took 0 bases from V and 4 from J, leaving 8 bases between them. Germline values: CDR1 SGHTS, CDR2 YDEGEE. The CDR3 here is CASSLDRINQPQHF. CDR3 nucleotides: TGTGCCAGCAGCTTGGATCGGATTAATCAGCCCCAGCATTTT.

This clonotype was counted a few times. This CDR3 reads CSARGPDREIPAGELFF. As DNA, the CDR3 is TGCAGTGCTAGGGGTCCGGACAGGGAGATTCCGGCCGGGGAGCTGTTTTTT. This rearrangement joins TRBV20-1 to TRBJ2-2; 8 nucleotides agree with TRBD1. Trimming at V came to 3 bases and at J to 6 bases, leaving 15 bases not matched to a gene. The germline V gene encodes CDR1 DFQATT and CDR2 SNEGSKA (reference sequence). The CDR3 is 17 amino acids.

This clonotype was counted only a few times. The chain employs TRBV25-1 and TRBJ2-4; possible D gene TRBD1, 5 bases. V was shortened by 9 bases and J by 3 bases, with 9 bases between the two germline ends. The germline V gene encodes CDR1 MGHDK and CDR2 SYGVNS. The CDR3 contains 12 residues. The CDR3 spells CARGQNKNIQYF. The CDR3 DNA reads TGTGCCAGAGGACAAAACAAAAACATTCAGTACTTC.

The chain employs TRBV28 and TRBJ2-7; TRBD2 agrees at 14 bases. Germline assignment: CDR1 MDHEN and CDR2 SYDVKM. CDR3 length equals 16 residues. V trimming: 7 bases; J trimming: 5 bases; junction bases outside the gene matches: 10. In DNA form, the CDR3 reads TGTGCCAGCACCATGACTAGCGGGAGGGTGAGGAACGAGCAGTACTTC. Translated: CASTMTSGRVRNEQYF.

This chain joins TRBV28 and TRBJ1-1; maybe TRBD1 (5 bases). Germline assignment: CDR1 MDHEN and CDR2 SYDVKM. With 2 bases removed from V and 4 bases from J, the gap between germline ends came to 11 bases. This CDR3 has 14 residues. CDR3 loop: CASSLRLTATEAFF. In DNA form, the CDR3 reads TGTGCCAGCAGTTTACGTTTGACAGCCACTGAAGCTTTCTTT.

This clonotype has a handful of counts. The genes are TRBV25-1 and TRBJ2-6; the match to TRBD1 covers 8 bases. The germline V gene has CDR1 MGHDK and CDR2 SYGVNS. Losses at the gene ends were 0 bases for V and 4 bases for J; bases not matched to a gene: 5. This CDR3 contains 17 residues. CDR3 amino acids: CASSEYQGADGANVLTF. In DNA, the CDR3 is TGTGCCAGCAGTGAATATCAGGGGGCGGACGGGGCCAACGTCCTGACTTTC.

The chain employs TRBV18 and TRBJ1-5, with D possibly matching TRBD1 (5 bases). The germline gives CDR1 KGHSH, CDR2 LQKENI. V lost 4 bases and J 1 base, leaving 11 bases between the germline ends. This CDR3 comprises 15 residues. CDR3 sequence (DNA): TGTGCCAGCTCACAAGGGGAGGGGAGCAATCAGCCCCAGCATTTT. Amino acids: CASSQGEGSNQPQHF.

V gene TRBV28 combines with J gene TRBJ2-2; 7 positions agree with TRBD1. V lost 8 bases, J lost 2 bases, and 14 bases stayed unmatched. CDR1 is MDHEN, CDR2 SYDVKM, per germline. This CDR3 has 17 residues. The CDR3 DNA reads TGTGCCAGCGGGACACCTAAGACAGGGTTTAACACCGGGGAGCTGTTTTTT. It yields the protein CASGTPKTGFNTGELFF.

The V and J genes are TRBV7-2 and TRBJ2-7; TRBD1 matches 9 bases. This CDR3 has 14 amino acids. V lost 4 bases and J lost 4; bases outside the gene matches: 5. CDR1 and CDR2 from the germline V gene are SGHTA and FQGNSA. Here the CDR3 DNA reads TGTGCCAGCAGCTCGGACAGGGGATCGTACGAGCAGTACTTC. This sequence encodes CASSSDRGSYEQYF.

This clonotype was observed a single time. The chain recombines TRBV6-6 with TRBJ2-2; D gene uncertain. The CDR3 is made up of 13 amino acids. Trimming pared 5 bases from V and 3 bases from J, leaving 7 bases between. The germline CDR1 and CDR2 sequences are MNHNY and SVGAGI (reference sequence). CDR3 amino acids: CASSRHDTGELFF. In nucleotides, the CDR3 is TGTGCCAGCAGTCGACACGACACCGGGGAGCTGTTTTTT.

The chain has TRBV2 and TRBJ1-5; the D gene is possibly TRBD1 (6 bases). CDR1 SNHLY and CDR2 FYNNEI come from the germline V gene. The CDR3 length is 15 residues. Trimming pared 5 bases from V and 2 bases from J, leaving 13 bases between. This CDR3 is CASSLGAGGNQPQHF. In DNA, the CDR3 is TGTGCCAGCAGTTTGGGGGCAGGAGGCAATCAGCCCCAGCATTTT.

V and J are TRBV5-1 and TRBJ1-2; 7 nucleotides match TRBD1. Germline V lookup: CDR1 SGHRS, CDR2 YFSETQ. V dropped 1 base and J dropped 2; count of bases not matched to a gene: 2. This CDR3 is built from 14 residues. The CDR3 nucleotides are TGCGCCAGCAGCTTGACGACAGGGAACTATGGCTACACCTTC. The encoded protein is CASSLTTGNYGYTF.